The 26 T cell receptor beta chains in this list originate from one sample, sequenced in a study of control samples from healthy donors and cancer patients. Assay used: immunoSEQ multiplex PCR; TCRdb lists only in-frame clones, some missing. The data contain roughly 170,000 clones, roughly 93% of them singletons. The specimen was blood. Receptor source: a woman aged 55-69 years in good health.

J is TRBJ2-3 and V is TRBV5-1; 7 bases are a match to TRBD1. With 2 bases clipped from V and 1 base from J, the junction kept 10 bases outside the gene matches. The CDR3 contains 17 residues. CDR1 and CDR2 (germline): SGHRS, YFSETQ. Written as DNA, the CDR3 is TGCGCCAGCAGCTTAGGGGGCGCGGCCTGGGGCACAGATACGCAGTATTTT. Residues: CASSLGGAAWGTDTQYF.

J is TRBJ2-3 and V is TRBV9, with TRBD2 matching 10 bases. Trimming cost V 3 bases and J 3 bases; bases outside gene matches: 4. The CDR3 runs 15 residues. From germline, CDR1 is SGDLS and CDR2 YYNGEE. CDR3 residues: CASSAILAGTDTQYF. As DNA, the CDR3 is TGTGCCAGCAGCGCAATACTAGCGGGGACAGATACGCAGTATTTT.

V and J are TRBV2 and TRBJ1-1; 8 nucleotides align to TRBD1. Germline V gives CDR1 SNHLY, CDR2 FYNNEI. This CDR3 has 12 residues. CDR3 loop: CAFRTGYTEAFF. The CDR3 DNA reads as TGTGCTTTTAGGACAGGGTACACTGAAGCTTTCTTT.

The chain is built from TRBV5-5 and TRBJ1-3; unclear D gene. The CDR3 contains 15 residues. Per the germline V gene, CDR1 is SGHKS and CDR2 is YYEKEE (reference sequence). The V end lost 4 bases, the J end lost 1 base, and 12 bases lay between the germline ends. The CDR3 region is CASSAGQSSGNTIYF. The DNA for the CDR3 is TGTGCCAGCAGCGCGGGCCAGTCGTCTGGAAACACCATATATTTT.

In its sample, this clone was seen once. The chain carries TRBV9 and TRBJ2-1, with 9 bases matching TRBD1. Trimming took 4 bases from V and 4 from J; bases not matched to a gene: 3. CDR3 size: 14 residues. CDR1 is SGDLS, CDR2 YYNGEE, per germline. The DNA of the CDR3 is TGTGCCAGCAGCCAGACAGGGGGGTACAATGAGCAGTTCTTC. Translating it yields CASSQTGGYNEQFF.

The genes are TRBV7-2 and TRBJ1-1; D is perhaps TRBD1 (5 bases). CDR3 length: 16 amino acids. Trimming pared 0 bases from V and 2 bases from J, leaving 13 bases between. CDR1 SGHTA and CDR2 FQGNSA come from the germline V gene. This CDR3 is CASSLAWGFLNTEAFF. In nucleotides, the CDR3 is TGTGCCAGCAGCTTAGCTTGGGGCTTCCTCAACACTGAAGCTTTCTTT.

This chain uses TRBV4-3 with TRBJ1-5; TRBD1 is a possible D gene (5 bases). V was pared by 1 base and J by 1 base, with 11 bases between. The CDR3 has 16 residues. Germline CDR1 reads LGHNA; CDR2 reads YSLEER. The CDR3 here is CASSQGWGPSNQPQHF. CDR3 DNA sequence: TGCGCCAGCAGCCAAGGGTGGGGCCCAAGCAATCAGCCCCAGCATTTT.

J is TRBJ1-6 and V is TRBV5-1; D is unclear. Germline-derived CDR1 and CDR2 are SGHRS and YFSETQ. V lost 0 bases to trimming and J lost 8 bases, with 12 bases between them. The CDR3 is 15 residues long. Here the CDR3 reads CASSLAFGKDSPLHF. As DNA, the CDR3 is TGCGCCAGCAGCTTGGCCTTCGGGAAGGATTCACCCCTCCACTTT.

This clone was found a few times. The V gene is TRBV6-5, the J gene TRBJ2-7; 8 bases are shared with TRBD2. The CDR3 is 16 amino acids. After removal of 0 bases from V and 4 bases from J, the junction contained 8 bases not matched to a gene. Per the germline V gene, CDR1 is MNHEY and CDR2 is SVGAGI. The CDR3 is CASSYSMSGGLYEQYF. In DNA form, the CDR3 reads TGTGCCAGCAGTTACTCGATGTCGGGGGGGCTTTACGAGCAGTACTTC.

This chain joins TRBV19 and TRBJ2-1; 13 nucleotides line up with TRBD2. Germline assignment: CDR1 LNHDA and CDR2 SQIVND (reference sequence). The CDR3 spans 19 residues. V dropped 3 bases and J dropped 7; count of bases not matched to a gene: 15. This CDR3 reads CASSMGTAETSGGTNEQFF. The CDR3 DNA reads TGTGCCAGTAGTATGGGGACGGCCGAGACTAGCGGGGGGACGAATGAGCAGTTCTTC.

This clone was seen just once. CDR3 region: CASSPSSSGIKNIQYF. The CDR3 DNA reads TGTGCCAGCAGCCCCTCTTCCAGCGGAATCAAAAACATTCAGTACTTC. The chain has TRBV3-1 (or the pseudogene TRBV3-2) and TRBJ2-4; a weak D match, TRBD2 (5 bases). This CDR3 contains 16 residues. Trimming shortened V by 4 bases and J by 3 bases, and 16 bases separated the two germline ends. In germline, CDR1 is LGHDT, CDR2 YNNKEL (reference sequence).

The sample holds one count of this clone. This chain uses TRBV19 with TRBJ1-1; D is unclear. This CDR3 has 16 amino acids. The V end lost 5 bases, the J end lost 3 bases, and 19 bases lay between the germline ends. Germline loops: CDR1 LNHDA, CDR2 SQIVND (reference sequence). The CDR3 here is CASSDGVGGRDTEAFF. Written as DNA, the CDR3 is TGTGCCAGTAGTGATGGCGTGGGCGGGCGGGACACTGAAGCTTTCTTT. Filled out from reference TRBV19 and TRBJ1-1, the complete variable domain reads DGGITQSPKYLFRKEGQNVTLSCEQNLNHDAMYWYRQDPGQGLRLIYYSQIVNDFQKGDIAEGYSVSREKKESFPLTVTSAQKNPTAFYLCASSDGVGGRDTEAFFGQGTRLTVV.

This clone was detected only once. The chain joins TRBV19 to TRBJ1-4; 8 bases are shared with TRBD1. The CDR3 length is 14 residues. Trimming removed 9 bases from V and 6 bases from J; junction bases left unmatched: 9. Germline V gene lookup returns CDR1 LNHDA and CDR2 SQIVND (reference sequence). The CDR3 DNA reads TGTGCCAGCAAACAGGGGGGAGGGTATGAAAAACTGTTTTTT. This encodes CASKQGGGYEKLFF.

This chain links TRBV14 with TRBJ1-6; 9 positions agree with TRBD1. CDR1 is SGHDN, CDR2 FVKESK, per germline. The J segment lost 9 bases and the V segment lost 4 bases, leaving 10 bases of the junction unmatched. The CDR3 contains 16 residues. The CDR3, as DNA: TGTGCCAGCAGCCCGAAACAGGGGGCGAAGCGTTCACCCCTCCACTTT. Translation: CASSPKQGAKRSPLHF.

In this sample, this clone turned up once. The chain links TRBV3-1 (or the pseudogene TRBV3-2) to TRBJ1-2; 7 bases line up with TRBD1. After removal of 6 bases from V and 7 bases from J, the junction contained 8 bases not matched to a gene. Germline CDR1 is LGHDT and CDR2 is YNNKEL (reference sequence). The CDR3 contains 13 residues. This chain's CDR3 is CASRRAGGFGYTF. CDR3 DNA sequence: TGTGCCAGCAGGCGCGCAGGGGGTTTTGGCTACACCTTC.

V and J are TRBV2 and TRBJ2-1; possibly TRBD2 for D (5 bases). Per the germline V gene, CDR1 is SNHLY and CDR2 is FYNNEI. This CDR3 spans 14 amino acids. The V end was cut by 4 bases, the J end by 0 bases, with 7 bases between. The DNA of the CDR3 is TGTGCCAGCAGTGGCGGGTCCTCCTACAATGAGCAGTTCTTC. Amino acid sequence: CASSGGSSYNEQFF.

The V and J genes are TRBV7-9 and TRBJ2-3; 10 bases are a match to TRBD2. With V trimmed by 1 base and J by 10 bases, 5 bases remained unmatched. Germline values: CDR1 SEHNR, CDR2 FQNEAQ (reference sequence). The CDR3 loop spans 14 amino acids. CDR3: CASSLDSSGGSQYF. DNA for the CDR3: TGTGCCAGCAGCTTAGATTCTAGCGGGGGATCGCAGTATTTT.

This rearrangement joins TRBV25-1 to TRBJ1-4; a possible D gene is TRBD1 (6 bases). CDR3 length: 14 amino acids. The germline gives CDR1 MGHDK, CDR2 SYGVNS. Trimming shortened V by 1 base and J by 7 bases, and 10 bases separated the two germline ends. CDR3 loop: CASSEWGAGEKLFF. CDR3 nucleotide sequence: TGTGCCAGCAGTGAATGGGGGGCTGGTGAAAAACTGTTTTTT.

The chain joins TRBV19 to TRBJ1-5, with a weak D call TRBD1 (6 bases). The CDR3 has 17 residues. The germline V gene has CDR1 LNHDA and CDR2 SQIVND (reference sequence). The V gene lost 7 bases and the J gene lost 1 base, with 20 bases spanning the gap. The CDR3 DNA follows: TGTGCCAGTACCCACCTTGGACAGATCAACAGCAATCAGCCCCAGCATTTT. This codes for CASTHLGQINSNQPQHF.

The CDR3 here is CATSASDRAYGYTF. The CDR3 DNA reads as TGTGCCACCAGTGCCTCGGACAGGGCTTATGGCTACACCTTC. The V gene is TRBV24-1, the J gene TRBJ1-2; the match to TRBD1 covers 8 bases. The germline gives CDR1 KGHDR, CDR2 SFDVKD. With V trimmed by 5 bases and J by 5 bases, 6 bases remained unmatched. The CDR3 consists of 14 residues.

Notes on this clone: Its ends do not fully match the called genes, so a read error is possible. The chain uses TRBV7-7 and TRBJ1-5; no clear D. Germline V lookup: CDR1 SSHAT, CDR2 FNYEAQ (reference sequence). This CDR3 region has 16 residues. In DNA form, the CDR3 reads TGTGCTAGCAGCTTAGACCTTTCCGAGGGCAATCAGCCCCAGCATTTT. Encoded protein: CASSLDLSEGNQPQHF.

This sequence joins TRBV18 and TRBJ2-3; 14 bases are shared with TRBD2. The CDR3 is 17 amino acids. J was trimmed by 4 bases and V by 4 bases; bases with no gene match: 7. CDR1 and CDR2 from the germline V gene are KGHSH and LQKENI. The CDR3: CASSRLAGGPAADTQYF. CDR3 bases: TGTGCCAGCTCACGACTAGCGGGGGGGCCGGCCGCAGATACGCAGTATTTT.

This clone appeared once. Written as DNA, the CDR3 is TGCGCCAGCAGCTTGGGGGGACAGGGAGAACATAGCAATCAGCCCCAGCATTTT. Translating it yields CASSLGGQGEHSNQPQHF. This chain connects TRBV5-1 to TRBJ1-5, with 9 bases matching TRBD1. The junction had 7 bases not matched to a gene; V was cut back by 0 bases and J by 0 bases. CDR1 is SGHRS and CDR2 is YFSETQ in the germline V gene. This CDR3 has 18 residues.

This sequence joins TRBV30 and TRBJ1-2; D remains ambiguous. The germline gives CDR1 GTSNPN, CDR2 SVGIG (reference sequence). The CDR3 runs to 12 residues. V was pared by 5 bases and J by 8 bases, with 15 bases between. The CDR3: CAWEGTPGGYTF. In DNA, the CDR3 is TGTGCCTGGGAGGGTACACCGGGAGGCTACACCTTC.

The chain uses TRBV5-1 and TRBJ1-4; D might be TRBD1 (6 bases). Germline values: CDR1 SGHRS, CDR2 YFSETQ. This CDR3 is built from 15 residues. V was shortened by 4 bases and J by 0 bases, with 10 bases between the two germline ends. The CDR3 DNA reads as TGCGCCAGCAGCCCTACAGGGCCAACTAATGAAAAACTGTTTTTT. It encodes CASSPTGPTNEKLFF.

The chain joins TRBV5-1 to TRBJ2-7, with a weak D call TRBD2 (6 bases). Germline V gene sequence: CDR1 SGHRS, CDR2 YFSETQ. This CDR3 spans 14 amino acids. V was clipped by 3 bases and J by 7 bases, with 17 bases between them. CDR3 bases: TGCGCCAGCAGCTCTTCGAGCGGGCCCGAGGAGCAGTACTTC. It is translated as CASSSSSGPEEQYF.